This entry concerns a single TCR beta chain. Its antigen remains unidentified. The germline V and J ends were trimmed by 0 bases and 4 bases, with 8 bases remaining between them. The CDR3 runs to 14 residues. CDR1 SGDLS and CDR2 YYNGEE come from the germline V gene. This record comes from a study of T cell responses to AZD1222 COVID-19 vaccine. In the study overall: Second doses that came at about 4 or about 12 weeks were put together. General study points: Only 5 or 6 people who got AZD1222 tested seropositive at baseline. In a largely white British group with more females than males, clonal diversity was possibly underestimated. Once two AZD1222 doses were given, Spike-specific TCR breadth and depth went up.

TCRdb keeps only in-frame clones here, not all; method: immunoSEQ multiplex PCR. Of over 65,000 clones in the sample, about 90% were seen once. Specimen: peripheral blood, collected on day 0 of AZD1222 vaccination. This sequence joins TRBV9 and TRBJ1-3; tentative D call: TRBD1 (6 bases). This receptor was taken from an adult in good health. The CDR3 region is CASSVEQGGNTIYF. CDR3 in DNA: TGTGCCAGCAGCGTAGAACAGGGAGGAAACACCATATATTTT.